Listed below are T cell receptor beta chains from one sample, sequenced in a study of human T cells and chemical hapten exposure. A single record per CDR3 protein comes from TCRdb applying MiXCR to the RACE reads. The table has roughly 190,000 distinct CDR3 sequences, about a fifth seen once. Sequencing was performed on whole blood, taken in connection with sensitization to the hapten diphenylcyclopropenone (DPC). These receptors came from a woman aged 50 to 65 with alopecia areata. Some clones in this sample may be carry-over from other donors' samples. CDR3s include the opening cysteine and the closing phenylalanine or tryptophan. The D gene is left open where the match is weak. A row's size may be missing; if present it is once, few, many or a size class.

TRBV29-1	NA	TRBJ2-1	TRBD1	TGCAGCGTTGCCAGGACAGGGAACTACAATGAGCAGTTCTTC	CSVARTGNYNEQFF
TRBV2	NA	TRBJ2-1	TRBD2	TGTGCCAGCCGGGGACTAGCGGGAGCAGGAGAGCAGTTCTTC	CASRGLAGAGEQFF
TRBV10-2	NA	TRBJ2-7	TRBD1	TGCGCCAGCAGGCCGGGACAGGAGTTCGGCGAGCAGTACTTC	CASRPGQEFGEQYF
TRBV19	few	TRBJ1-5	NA	TGTGCCAGTAGTATAGATCATCGAGCTGCAGATGCTCAGCCCCAGCATTTT	CASSIDHRAADAQPQHF
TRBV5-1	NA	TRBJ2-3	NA	TGTGCCAGCAGCTTACCAGATACGCAGTATTTT	CASSLPDTQYF
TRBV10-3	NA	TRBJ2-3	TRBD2	TGTGCCATCAGCGATGGGACTAGCGTTGGCCCAGATACGCAGTATTTT	CAISDGTSVGPDTQYF
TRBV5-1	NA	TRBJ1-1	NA	TGCGCCAGCAGCCCTACCACAGGGTTCGGTGAAGCTTTCTTT	CASSPTTGFGEAFF
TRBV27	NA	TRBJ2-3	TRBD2	TGTGCCAGCAGTATCAGCCGGACTAGCGGGAGGGCAGGAGATACGCAGTATTTT	CASSISRTSGRAGDTQYF
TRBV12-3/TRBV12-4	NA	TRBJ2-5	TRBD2	TGTGCCAGCAGCCTGGGACTAGCGGGACACCAAGAGACCCAGTACTTC	CASSLGLAGHQETQYF
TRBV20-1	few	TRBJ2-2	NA	TGCAGTGCTCGAAACAGAAACACCGGGGAGCTGTTTTTT	CSARNRNTGELFF
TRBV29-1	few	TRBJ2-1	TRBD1	TGCAGCGCCCGACAGGGAAGCAAAAATGAGCAGTTCTTC	CSARQGSKNEQFF
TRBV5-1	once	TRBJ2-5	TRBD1	TGCGCCAGCAGCTACGGGACAGCGAGAGAGACCCAGTACTTC	CASSYGTARETQYF
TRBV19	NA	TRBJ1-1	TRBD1	TGTGCCAGTACCATAGGCGGGACAGCGAACACTGAAGCTTTCTTT	CASTIGGTANTEAFF
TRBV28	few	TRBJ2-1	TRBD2	TGTGCCAGCAGTCCTAGCGGGGCCACCCATGAGCAGTTCTTC	CASSPSGATHEQFF
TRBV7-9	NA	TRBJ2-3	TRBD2	TGTGCCAGCAGCTCCCGGAGCGGGAGTGATACGCAGTATTTT	CASSSRSGSDTQYF
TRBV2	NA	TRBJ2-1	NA	TGTGCCAGCAGTGAGAGGGGTTTGAGGGGAGGTGAGCAGTTCTTC	CASSERGLRGGEQFF
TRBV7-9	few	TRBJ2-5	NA	TGTGCCAGCAGCTTACTTACGGAGACCCAGTACTTC	CASSLLTETQYF
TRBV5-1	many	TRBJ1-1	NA	TGCGCCAGTGAGGGGACGAACACTGAAGCTTTCTTT	CASEGTNTEAFF
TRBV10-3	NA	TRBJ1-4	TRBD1	TGTGCCATCAGTGAGTCAGGACAGGTTAATGAAAAACTGTTTTTT	CAISESGQVNEKLFF
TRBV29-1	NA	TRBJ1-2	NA	TGCAGCGTTGATTCGGAGTCGGGGGGGCTTGGCTACACCTTC	CSVDSESGGLGYTF
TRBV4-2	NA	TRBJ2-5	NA	TGTGCCAGCAGCCAGGTCCCGACTCGAGAAGAGACCCAGTACTTC	CASSQVPTREETQYF
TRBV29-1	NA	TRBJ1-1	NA	TGCAGCGCGGGGGGCGGTTTGAACACTGAAGCTTTCTTT	CSAGGGLNTEAFF
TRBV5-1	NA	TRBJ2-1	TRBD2	TGCGCTAGTAGGCTAGCGGGAACCAATGAGCAGTTCTTC	CASRLAGTNEQFF
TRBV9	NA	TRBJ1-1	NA	TGTGCCAGCAGCCCCGGACGAAGTAGGACTGAAGCTTTCTTT	CASSPGRSRTEAFF